A selection of T cell receptor beta chains follows, all from one sample in a study of CD8 T cells in Susac syndrome. One entry per CDR3 protein results from TCRdb running MiXCR on the immunoSEQ multiplex PCR reads. The table lists about 71,000 distinct CDR3 sequences, roughly 95% of them singletons. Sample: CD4+ T cells from PBMCs. All receptors derive from a human donor with multiple sclerosis. The CDR3 runs from the conserved cysteine through the conserved F or W. Fields, in order: D gene, clone size, J gene, V gene, CDR3 protein, CDR3 DNA. The D gene is left open where the match is weak. Size is stated for part of the rows, as once, few or many counts, or as a class when the clone is expanded.

NA NA TRBJ2-5 TRBV4-1 CASSPPNGAGTQYF TGCGCCAGCAGCCCCCCTAACGGGGCCGGGACCCAGTACTTC
NA NA TRBJ1-6 TRBV7-2 CASSWDTNSPLHF TGTGCCAGCAGCTGGGACACTAATTCACCCCTCCACTTT
NA NA TRBJ2-1 TRBV11-3 CASSLNWGEQFF TGTGCCAGCAGCCTTAATTGGGGTGAGCAGTTCTTC
NA NA TRBJ2-7 TRBV30 CAWSRRGRYEQYF TGTGCCTGGAGTCGGAGGGGGCGCTACGAGCAGTACTTC
NA once TRBJ2-6 TRBV2 CASSERRSGANVLTF TGTGCCAGCAGTGAAAGGCGTTCTGGGGCCAACGTCCTGACTTTC
TRBD2 NA TRBJ2-1 TRBV30 CAWSYFGGVPYNEQFF TGTGCCTGGAGCTACTTCGGGGGGGTACCCTACAATGAGCAGTTCTTC
TRBD1 once TRBJ1-2 TRBV3-1 CASRDRGLGYTF TGTGCCAGCAGAGACAGGGGGCTTGGCTACACCTTC
NA NA TRBJ2-5 TRBV7-9 CASSLYARGGQETQYF TGTGCCAGCAGCTTATACGCCAGGGGAGGACAAGAGACCCAGTACTTC
TRBD2 NA TRBJ2-1 TRBV20-1 CSATTSRNDNEQFF TGCAGTGCTACGACTAGCAGGAACGACAATGAGCAGTTCTTC
NA NA TRBJ2-2 TRBV30 CAWSGGRWDTGELFF TGTGCCTGGAGTGGGGGGCGTTGGGACACCGGGGAGCTGTTTTTT
NA NA TRBJ2-7 TRBV11-3 CASSATWTGGRSYEQYF TGTGCCAGCAGCGCCACATGGACCGGGGGGCGATCATACGAGCAGTACTTC
NA NA TRBJ2-3 TRBV29-1 CSVELGNTDTQYF TGCAGCGTTGAACTTGGGAACACAGATACGCAGTATTTT
TRBD1 NA TRBJ1-5 TRBV19 CASDRARENQPQHF TGTGCCAGTGACAGGGCTAGAGAGAATCAGCCCCAGCATTTT
NA NA TRBJ2-2 TRBV7-2 CASSLGQVYTGELFF TGTGCCAGCAGCTTAGGGCAGGTTTACACCGGGGAGCTGTTTTTT
NA NA TRBJ2-1 TRBV15 CATSQKGGYNEQFF TGTGCCACCAGCCAAAAAGGGGGCTACAATGAGCAGTTCTTC
NA NA TRBJ1-2 TRBV12-3/TRBV12-4 CASSPSGHRNYGYTF TGTGCCAGCAGTCCCTCCGGACACCGTAACTATGGCTACACCTTC
TRBD1 NA TRBJ1-2 TRBV5-6 CASSLGDRVYGYTF TGTGCCAGCAGCTTGGGGGACAGAGTCTATGGCTACACCTTC
NA NA TRBJ1-2 TRBV20-1 CSAPVEGYTF TGCAGTGCCCCGGTCGAGGGCTACACCTTC
NA NA TRBJ2-5 TRBV2 CASREIEETQYF TGTGCCAGCCGTGAGATCGAAGAGACCCAGTACTTC
TRBD1 NA TRBJ2-7 TRBV6-5 CASISDRGGHEQYF TGTGCCAGCATCTCGGACAGGGGTGGCCACGAGCAGTACTTC